A selection of T cell receptor beta chains follows, all from one sample in a study of blood T cells in healthy people across ages. TCRdb ran MiXCR on the 5' RACE reads and lists one entry per CDR3 protein. The table records 540,000 or so distinct CDR3 sequences, more than 20% of them present only once. These data were likewise used in another study, on T cells of mothers and their children.

The sequenced material came from blood. The source is a boy aged 5-17 years in good health. CDR3s include the opening cysteine and the closing phenylalanine or tryptophan. D genes are given only for firm matches. Size values are once, few and many counts, or a class for expanded clones, and some rows have none.

abundance	v_gene	j_gene	d_gene	CDR3nt	CDR3aa
-	TRBV11-2	TRBJ2-3	TRBD2	TGTGCCAGCAGGAAGTCCGGGGGGGCCACAGATACGCAGTATTTT	CASRKSGGATDTQYF
few	TRBV28	TRBJ1-2	-	TGTGCCAGCAGTCGACAGGAGGTCTATGGCTACACCTTC	CASSRQEVYGYTF
few	TRBV20-1	TRBJ2-5	-	TGCAGTTACGTGGGTGGCCAAGAGACCCAGTACTTC	CSYVGGQETQYF
once	TRBV20-1	TRBJ2-4	-	TGCAGTGCTAGCCGCGGCGGGGTACTAGCCAAAAACATTCAGTACTTC	CSASRGGVLAKNIQYF
few	TRBV7-8	TRBJ2-7	-	TGTGCCAGCTCGACTAGTACCTACGAGCAGTACTTC	CASSTSTYEQYF
-	TRBV27	TRBJ2-2	-	TGTGCCAGCAGGAGGGACTGGAACACCGGGGAGCTGTTTTTT	CASRRDWNTGELFF
-	TRBV7-3	TRBJ1-1	-	TGTGCCAGCAGCTTTCGGCCCCCCCCGGAGACAGCTTTCTTT	CASSFRPPPETAFF
once	TRBV6-6	TRBJ2-7	-	TGTGCCAGCGGCAGGGGGGTCTCCTACGAGCAGTACTTC	CASGRGVSYEQYF
-	TRBV20-1	TRBJ2-1	TRBD2	TGCAGTGCTAGAGATCACGCGGGAGCGGGAAATGAGCAGTTCTTC	CSARDHAGAGNEQFF
once	TRBV23-1	TRBJ1-6	-	TGCGCCAGCAGTCAATCGGTGGGATCACCCCTCCACTTT	CASSQSVGSPLHF
-	TRBV4-2	TRBJ2-3	-	TGTGCCAGCAGCCAAGACAGGGGCCGGGGAACGCAGTATTTT	CASSQDRGRGTQYF
-	TRBV7-9	TRBJ1-1	-	TGTGCCAGCAGCTTACCCACTGGGAGCCTAGCTAACACTGAAGCTTTCTTT	CASSLPTGSLANTEAFF
-	TRBV7-8	TRBJ2-5	-	TGTGCCAGCAGGGTAGGGGGGGCAGTGGAGACCCAGTACTTC	CASRVGGAVETQYF
-	TRBV7-9	TRBJ2-7	TRBD1	TGTGCCAGCAGCTTAGCGCCTCGACAGGGGAACTACGAGCAGTACTTC	CASSLAPRQGNYEQYF